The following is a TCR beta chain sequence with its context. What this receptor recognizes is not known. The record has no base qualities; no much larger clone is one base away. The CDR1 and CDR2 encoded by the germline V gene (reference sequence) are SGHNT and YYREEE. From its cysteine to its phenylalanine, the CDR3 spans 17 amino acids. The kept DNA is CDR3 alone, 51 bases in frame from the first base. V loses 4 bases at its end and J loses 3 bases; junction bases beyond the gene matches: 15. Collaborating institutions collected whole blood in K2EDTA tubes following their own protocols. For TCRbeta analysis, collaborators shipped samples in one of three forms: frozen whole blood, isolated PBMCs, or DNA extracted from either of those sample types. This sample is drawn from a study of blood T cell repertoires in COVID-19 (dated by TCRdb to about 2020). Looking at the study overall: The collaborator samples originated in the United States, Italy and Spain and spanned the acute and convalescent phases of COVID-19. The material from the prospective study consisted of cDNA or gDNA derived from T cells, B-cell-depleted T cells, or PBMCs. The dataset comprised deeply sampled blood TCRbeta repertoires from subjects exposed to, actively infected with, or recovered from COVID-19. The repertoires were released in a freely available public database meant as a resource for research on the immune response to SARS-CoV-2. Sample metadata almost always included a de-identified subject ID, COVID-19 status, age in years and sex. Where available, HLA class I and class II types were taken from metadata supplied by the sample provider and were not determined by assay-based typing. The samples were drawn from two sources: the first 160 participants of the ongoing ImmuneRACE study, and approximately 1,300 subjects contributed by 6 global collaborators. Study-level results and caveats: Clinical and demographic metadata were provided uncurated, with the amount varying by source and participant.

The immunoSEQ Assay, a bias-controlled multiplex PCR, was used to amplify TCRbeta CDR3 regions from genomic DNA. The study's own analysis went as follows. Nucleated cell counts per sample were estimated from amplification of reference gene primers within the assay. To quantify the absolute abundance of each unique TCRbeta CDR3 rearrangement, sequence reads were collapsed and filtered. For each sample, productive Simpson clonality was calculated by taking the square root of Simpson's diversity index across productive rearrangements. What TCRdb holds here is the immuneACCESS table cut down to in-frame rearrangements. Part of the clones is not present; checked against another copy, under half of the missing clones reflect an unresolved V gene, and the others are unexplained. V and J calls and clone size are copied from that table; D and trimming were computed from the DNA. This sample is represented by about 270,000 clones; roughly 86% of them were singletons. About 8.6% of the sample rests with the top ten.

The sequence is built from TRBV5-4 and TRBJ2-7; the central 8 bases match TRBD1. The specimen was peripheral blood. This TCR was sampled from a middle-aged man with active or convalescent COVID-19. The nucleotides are TGTGCCAGCAGCCCGGGACAGGACTTATCGGTCCTCTACGAGCAGTACTTC. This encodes CASSPGQDLSVLYEQYF.